This note documents a single TCR beta chain sequence. Its antigen remains unknown. V lost 0 bases, J lost 0 bases, and 4 bases lay in between. This CDR3 contains 13 residues. Germline V gene lookup returns CDR1 SGDLS and CDR2 YYNGEE. The method was immunoSEQ multiplex PCR; TCRdb's version includes in-frame clones alone and lacks a portion of them. The table shows 100,000 to 150,000 clones, with 91% occurring only once. The sample is drawn from a study of T cell responses to AZD1222 COVID-19 vaccine. Study-level results: Among spike-specific TCRs, nearly half reportedly target unmutated variant regions. Clonal diversity was possibly underestimated; the donors were predominantly white British and more often female.

The V and J genes are TRBV9 and TRBJ2-7; D is ambiguous. Sequencing was performed on peripheral blood, taken on day 0 of AZD1222 vaccination. This receptor was obtained from an adult in good health. CDR3 nucleotides: TGTGCCAGCAGCGTAGGGGTCTCCTACGAGCAGTACTTC. Residues: CASSVGVSYEQYF.